This TCR beta chain was found in a study of blood T cell repertoires in COVID-19. Study context: PBMCs, B-cell-depleted T cells, or T cells were the source of the cDNA or gDNA that made up the material.

Per the germline V gene, CDR1 is LNHNV and CDR2 is YYDKDF (reference sequence). The CDR3 consists of 13 residues. The J segment lost 11 bases and the V segment lost 0 bases, leaving 4 bases of the junction unmatched. Generated by immunoSEQ multiplex PCR, the TCRdb table keeps only in-frame clones and is missing some. The sample includes 40,000 to 50,000 clones, 85% to 90% of them seen just once. This sequence originates from a man aged 25 to 40 with active or convalescent COVID-19. The rearrangement uses TRBV15 and TRBJ1-1; 9 positions match TRBD1. Sample: peripheral blood. CDR3 nucleotides: TGTGCCACCAGCAGAGAACAGGGGGCGCAGGCTTTCTTT. Translated, it gives CATSREQGAQAFF.